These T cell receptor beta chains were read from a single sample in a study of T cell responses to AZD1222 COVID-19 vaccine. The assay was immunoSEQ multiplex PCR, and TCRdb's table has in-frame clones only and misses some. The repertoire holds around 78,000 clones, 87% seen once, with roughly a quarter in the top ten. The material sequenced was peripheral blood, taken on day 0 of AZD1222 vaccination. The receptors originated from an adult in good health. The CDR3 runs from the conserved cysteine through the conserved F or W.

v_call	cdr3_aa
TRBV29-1	CSATTSPGQVHGYTF
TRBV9	CASSVGLADSKTQETQYF
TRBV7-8	CASSLIGGIYQETQYF
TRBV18	CASSLDAHQPQHF
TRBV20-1	CSALQGQPQHF
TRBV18	CASSPPAGGGETQYF
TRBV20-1	CSASRARGSTPDTQYF
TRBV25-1	CASRSPSGGGSHYGYTF
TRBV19	CASTQGQNYNSPLHF
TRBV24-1	CATALAGNSYNEQFF
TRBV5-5	CASSLDGSGYEQYF
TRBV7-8	CASSFGPRGNQPQHF
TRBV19	CASNVGLTSETQYF
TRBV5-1	CASSLTGPYEQYF
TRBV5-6	CASSLKTGELFF
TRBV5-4	CASSLDGQFSYEQYF
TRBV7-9	CASSSRQAINEKLFF
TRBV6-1	CASSKAGTLTPGYGYTF
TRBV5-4	CASSFSLRDNEQYF
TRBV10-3	CAISERMNTEAFF
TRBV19	CASSGGGGRFGEQFF
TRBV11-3	CASTLGFTDTQYF
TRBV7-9	CASSWTDEQYF
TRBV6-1	CASRAGYSNQPQHF
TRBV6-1	CASSESWLNTEAFF
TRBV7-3	CASSLQGGTSYEQYF
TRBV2	CASRQPDSPLHF
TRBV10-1	CASSLGSNQPQHF
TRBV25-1	CASSELPSYGYTF
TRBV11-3	CASSLARLGVGRDEQYF
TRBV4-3	CASSPRLASRPDTQYF
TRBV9	CASSVVQGASWGEAFF
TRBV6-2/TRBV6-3	CASSYSSRQGSFGNTIYF